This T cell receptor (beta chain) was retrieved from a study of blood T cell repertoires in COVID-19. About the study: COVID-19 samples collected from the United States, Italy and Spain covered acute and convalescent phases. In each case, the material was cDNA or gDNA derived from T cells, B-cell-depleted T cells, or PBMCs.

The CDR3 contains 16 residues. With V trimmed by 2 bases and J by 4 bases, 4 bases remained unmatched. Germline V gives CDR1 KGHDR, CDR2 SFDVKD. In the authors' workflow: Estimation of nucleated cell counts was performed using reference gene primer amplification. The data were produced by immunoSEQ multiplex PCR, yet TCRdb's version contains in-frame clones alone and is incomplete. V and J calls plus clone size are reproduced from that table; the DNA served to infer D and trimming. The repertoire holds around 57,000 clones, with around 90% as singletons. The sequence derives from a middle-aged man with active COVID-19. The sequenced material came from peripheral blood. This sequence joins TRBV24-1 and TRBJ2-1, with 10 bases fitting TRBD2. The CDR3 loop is CATSDSSGSMYNEQFF. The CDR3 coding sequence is TGTGCCACCAGTGATTCTAGCGGGAGTATGTACAATGAGCAGTTCTTC.